Listed below are T cell receptor beta chains from one sample, sequenced in a study of Tregs in tolerant kidney transplant recipients. Some clones are missing from TCRdb's copy, which holds only in-frame ones; the method was immunoSEQ multiplex PCR. The table lists 65,000 to 85,000 clones, roughly 90% of them singletons, with about 1.4% in the top ten. This specimen consisted of CD4+ T cells from blood (PBMCs), obtained 24 months after the transplant. Receptors were obtained from a human patient who received a combined kidney and bone marrow transplant. Some T cells here may be from the graft donor. Each CDR3 is given with its conserved first and last residue. Each record gives: J gene, clone size, V gene, D gene, CDR3 protein, CDR3 DNA. D genes are given only for firm matches. Clone size, where shown, is once, few, many, or a class for clones that have expanded.

TRBJ2-2 NA TRBV4-2 TRBD2 CASSQGSTGLAVKNTGELFF TGTGCCAGCAGCCAAGGTTCAACAGGACTAGCGGTTAAGAACACCGGGGAGCTGTTTTTT
TRBJ2-3 NA TRBV29-1 TRBD1 CSVETGDSTDTQYF TGCAGCGTAGAGACAGGGGATAGCACAGATACGCAGTATTTT
TRBJ2-1 NA TRBV21-1 NA CASSKEAPEQPTYNEQFF TGTGCCAGCAGCAAAGAAGCCCCGGAACAGCCCACCTACAATGAGCAGTTCTTC
TRBJ2-1 NA TRBV27 TRBD2 CASSLNLGLAGFSYNEQFF TGTGCCAGCAGTTTAAATCTGGGACTAGCGGGGTTCTCCTACAATGAGCAGTTCTTC
TRBJ2-1 NA TRBV6-4 TRBD1 CATRQGESRFF TGTGCCACCAGACAGGGAGAGTCCCGGTTCTTC
TRBJ2-5 NA TRBV2 NA CASSDSEFGTQYF TGTGCCAGCAGTGATAGCGAATTCGGGACCCAGTACTTC
TRBJ2-7 medium-sized TRBV6-6 NA CASSYAGAGEQYF TGTGCCAGCAGTTACGCGGGGGCTGGAGAGCAGTACTTC
TRBJ2-7 few TRBV2 TRBD2 CASTQRLAGGEQYF TGTGCCAGCACCCAACGGCTAGCGGGAGGCGAGCAGTACTTC
TRBJ2-7 NA TRBV5-8 TRBD1 CASSWGQDVSYEQYF TGTGCCAGCAGCTGGGGACAGGATGTCTCCTACGAGCAGTACTTC
TRBJ1-5 few TRBV28 TRBD1 CASSRDRGNQPQHF TGTGCCAGCAGTCGCGACAGGGGCAATCAGCCCCAGCATTTT
TRBJ2-7 NA TRBV6-6 TRBD2 CASRGSGTSGPYEQYF TGTGCCAGCAGAGGGTCCGGGACTAGCGGGCCCTACGAGCAGTACTTC
TRBJ2-1 NA TRBV7-3 TRBD2 CASSLTSGSPYNEQFF TGTGCCAGCAGCTTAACTAGCGGGAGTCCCTACAATGAGCAGTTCTTC